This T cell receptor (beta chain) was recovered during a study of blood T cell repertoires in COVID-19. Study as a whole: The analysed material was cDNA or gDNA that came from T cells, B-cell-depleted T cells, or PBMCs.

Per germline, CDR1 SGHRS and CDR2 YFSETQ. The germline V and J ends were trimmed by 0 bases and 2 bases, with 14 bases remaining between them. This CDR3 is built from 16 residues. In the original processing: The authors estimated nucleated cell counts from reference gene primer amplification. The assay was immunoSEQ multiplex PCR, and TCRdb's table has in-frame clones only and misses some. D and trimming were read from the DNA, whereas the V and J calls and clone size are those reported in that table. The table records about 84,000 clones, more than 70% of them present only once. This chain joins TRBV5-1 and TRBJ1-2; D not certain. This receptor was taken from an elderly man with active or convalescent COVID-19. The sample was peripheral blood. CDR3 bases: TGCGCCAGCAGCTTGGCGGCGGGAGAGGTCAACTATGGCTACACCTTC. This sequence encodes CASSLAAGEVNYGYTF.